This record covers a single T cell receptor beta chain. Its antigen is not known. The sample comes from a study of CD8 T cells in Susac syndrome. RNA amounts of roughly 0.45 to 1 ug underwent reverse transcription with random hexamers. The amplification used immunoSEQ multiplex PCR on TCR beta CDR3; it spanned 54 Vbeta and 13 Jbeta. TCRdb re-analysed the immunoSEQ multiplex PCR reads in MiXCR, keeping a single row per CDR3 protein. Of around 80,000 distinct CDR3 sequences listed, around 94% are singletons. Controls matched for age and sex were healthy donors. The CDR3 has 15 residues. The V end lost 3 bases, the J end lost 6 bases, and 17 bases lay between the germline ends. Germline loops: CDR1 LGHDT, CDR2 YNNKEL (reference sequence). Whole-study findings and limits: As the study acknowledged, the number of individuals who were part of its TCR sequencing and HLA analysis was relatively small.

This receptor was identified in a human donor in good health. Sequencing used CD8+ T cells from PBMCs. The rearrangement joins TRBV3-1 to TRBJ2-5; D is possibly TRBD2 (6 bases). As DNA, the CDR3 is TGTGCCAGCAGCCATGTATTGTCGGGAGTAAAGACCCAGTACTTC. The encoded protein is CASSHVLSGVKTQYF.